This T cell receptor (beta chain) was sequenced in a study of cytomegalovirus exposure and HLA in healthy donors. In the PCR, 60 Vbeta and 13 Jbeta primers were used. Assay used: immunoSEQ multiplex PCR; TCRdb lists only in-frame clones, some missing. The sample is made up of more than 75,000 clones, and the top ten hold 15% of it. The CDR3 consists of 17 residues. V shed 0 bases and J shed 3 bases, with 17 bases lying between them. CDR1 LGHNA and CDR2 YSLEER come from the germline V gene. Source material: PBMCs. The receptor was isolated from a middle-aged man in good health and CMV-seropositive. The gene calls are TRBV4-3 and TRBJ2-5; D call uncertain. The CDR3 DNA reads TGCGCCAGCAGCCAAGATATCCCAGGTGATAGAGAAGAGACCCAGTACTTC. This encodes CASSQDIPGDREETQYF.